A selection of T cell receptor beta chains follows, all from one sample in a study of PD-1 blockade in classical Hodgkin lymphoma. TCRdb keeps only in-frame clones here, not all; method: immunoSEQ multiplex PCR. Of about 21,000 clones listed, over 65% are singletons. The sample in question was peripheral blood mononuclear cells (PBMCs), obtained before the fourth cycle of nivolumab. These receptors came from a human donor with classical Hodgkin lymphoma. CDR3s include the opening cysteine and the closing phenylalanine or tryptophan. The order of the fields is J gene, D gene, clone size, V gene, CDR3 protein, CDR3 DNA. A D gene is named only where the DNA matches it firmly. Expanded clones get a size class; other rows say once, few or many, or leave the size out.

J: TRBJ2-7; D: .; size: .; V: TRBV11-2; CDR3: CASSLDRRGYEQYF; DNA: TGTGCCAGCAGCTTAGATCGTCGAGGCTACGAGCAGTACTTC
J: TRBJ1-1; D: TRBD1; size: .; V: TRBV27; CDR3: CASSPMTGGARTEAFF; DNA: TGTGCCAGCAGTCCGATGACAGGGGGCGCGAGGACTGAAGCTTTCTTT
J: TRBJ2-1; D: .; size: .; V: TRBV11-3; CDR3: CASSPFDRPYNEQFF; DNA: TGTGCCAGCAGCCCCTTTGACAGACCCTACAATGAGCAGTTCTTC
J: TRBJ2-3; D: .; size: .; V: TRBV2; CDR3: CAGQSTSTDTQYF; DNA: TGTGCCGGCCAGTCAACTAGCACAGATACGCAGTATTTT
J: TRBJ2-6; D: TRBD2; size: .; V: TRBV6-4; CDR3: CASSDPRGGLALCGANVLTF; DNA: TGTGCCAGCAGTGACCCGAGGGGGGGACTAGCATTGTGTGGGGCCAACGTCCTGACTTTC
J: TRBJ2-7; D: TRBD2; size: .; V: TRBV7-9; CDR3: CASSLDARGAHEQYF; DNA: TGTGCCAGCAGCTTAGATGCGCGGGGGGCACACGAGCAGTACTTC
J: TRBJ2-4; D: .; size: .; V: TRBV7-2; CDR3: CASSYSPATVNIQYF; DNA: TGTGCCAGCAGCTACTCCCCCGCAACGGTGAACATTCAGTACTTC
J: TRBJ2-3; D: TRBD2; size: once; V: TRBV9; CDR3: CASSASTSGRGEDTQYF; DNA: TGTGCCAGCAGCGCGTCGACTAGCGGGAGAGGGGAAGATACGCAGTATTTT
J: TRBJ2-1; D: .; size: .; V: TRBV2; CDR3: CASTSGHATYNEQFF; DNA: TGTGCCAGTACCTCAGGTCACGCGACCTACAATGAGCAGTTCTTC
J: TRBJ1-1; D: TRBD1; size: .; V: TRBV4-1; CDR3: CASSQSLGDRGRGAFF; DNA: TGCGCCAGCAGCCAAAGCCTAGGGGACAGGGGGCGCGGGGCTTTCTTT
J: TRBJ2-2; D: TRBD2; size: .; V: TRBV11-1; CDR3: CASSYQTSGTGELFF; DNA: TGTGCCAGCAGCTACCAGACTAGCGGAACCGGGGAGCTGTTTTTT